The source of this T cell receptor beta chain is a study of T cell changes during pregnancy in multiple sclerosis. With 8 bases removed from V and 0 bases from J, the gap between germline ends came to 12 bases. CDR3 length: 13 amino acids. The germline V gene encodes CDR1 SQVTM and CDR2 ANQGSEA. Generated by immunoSEQ multiplex PCR, the TCRdb table keeps only in-frame clones and is missing some. The sample comprises about 100,000 clones, about 94% of which are singletons, and 0.9% rests with the top ten. The source material was peripheral blood, sampled before pregnancy. The origin of this receptor is a female donor with multiple sclerosis, enrolled in a pregnancy study. This chain connects TRBV29-1 to TRBJ2-3; tentative D call: TRBD1 (6 bases). CDR3 sequence (DNA): TGCAGCTTGTCAGGGGTTAGCACAGATACGCAGTATTTT. Translating gives CSLSGVSTDTQYF.